This T cell receptor (beta chain) was sequenced in a study of blood T cells in healthy people across ages. Study overall: The template switching approach captured approximately one barcoded beta molecule for every two T cells. Study-wide findings and caveats: With age, beta diversity per million T cells declined roughly linearly, significantly by 30 to 50.

Comments on this clonotype: Its specificity is unknown.

The CDR3 has 12 amino acids. The germline V and J ends were trimmed by 4 bases and 2 bases, with 6 bases remaining between them. Germline CDR1 is SGDLS and CDR2 is YYNGEE. Primers used in a second PCR of about 6 to 11 cycles were a sample-barcoded 5' primer and a J-beta primer mix. Template switching added a 12-random-nucleotide identifier to every cDNA molecule. TCRdb recomputed calls from the 5' RACE reads with MiXCR, one row per CDR3 protein. The sample records 1 million or so distinct CDR3 sequences, 35% to 55% being singletons. This TCR was recovered from a woman in her sixties or seventies in good health. V and J are TRBV9 and TRBJ1-1; the D is unclear. The sample consisted of blood. This CDR3 is CASSQPNTEAFF. In nucleotides, the CDR3 is TGTGCCAGCAGCCAGCCCAACACTGAAGCTTTCTTT.